The present entry profiles one TCR beta chain with its context. Its antigen is as yet unknown. Primers included in the PCR were 60 Vbeta and 13 Jbeta primers. TCRdb's copy holds only in-frame clones and misses some; the assay was immunoSEQ multiplex PCR. The sample has around 160,000 clones, around 79% seen once; the top ten hold around 2.9%. These donors, healthy bone marrow donors, were studied. The source of the sample is a study of cytomegalovirus exposure and HLA in healthy donors. This CDR3 comprises 14 residues. Germline V gene lookup returns CDR1 MRHNA and CDR2 SNTAGT. The junction had 8 bases not matched to a gene; V was cut back by 8 bases and J by 2 bases. Study findings and constraints: Previous analysis showed most TCR beta V segments were productive about 87% or about 30% of the time.

The origin of this receptor is a man aged 40-50 years in good health and CMV-seropositive. The rearrangement uses TRBV6-4 and TRBJ1-2; TRBD1 agrees at 7 bases. Material for sequencing was PBMCs. CDR3 region: CASGGTVKNYGYTF. Here the CDR3 DNA reads TGTGCCAGCGGGGGGACAGTCAAAAACTATGGCTACACCTTC.